The 2 T cell receptor beta chains below come from one sample, sequenced in a study of T cell responses to AZD1222 COVID-19 vaccine. Repertoires were generated with immunoSEQ multiplex PCR, while TCRdb's copy carries only in-frame clones and drops some. Of about 180,000 clones detected, over 80% appear once; the ten largest clones hold around 1%. The sequenced sample was peripheral blood, obtained 28 days after the second dose of the MenACWY control vaccine. The receptor set was obtained from an adult who received the MenACWY meningococcal vaccine as a control.

V and J are TRBV12-3 or TRBV12-4 and TRBJ1-1; 8 bases align to TRBD1. V was clipped by 2 bases and J by 7 bases; unmatched bases: 3. The CDR3 loop spans 13 amino acids. DNA for the CDR3: TGTGCCAGCAGTTTATCCGGACAGGGTGAAGCTTTCTTT. Amino acids: CASSLSGQGEAFF.

This clone was detected only once. The V and J genes are TRBV5-4 and TRBJ2-5; TRBD2 matches at 13 bases. This CDR3 is 18 amino acids long. Germline V gene sequence: CDR1 SGHNT, CDR2 YYREEE (reference sequence). The V segment lost 1 base and the J segment 4 bases; nucleotides outside the gene matches: 10. The CDR3 loop is CASSLKLAGGRGGETQYF. The CDR3 DNA sequence: TGTGCCAGCAGCTTGAAACTAGCGGGGGGGAGAGGCGGAGAGACCCAGTACTTC.